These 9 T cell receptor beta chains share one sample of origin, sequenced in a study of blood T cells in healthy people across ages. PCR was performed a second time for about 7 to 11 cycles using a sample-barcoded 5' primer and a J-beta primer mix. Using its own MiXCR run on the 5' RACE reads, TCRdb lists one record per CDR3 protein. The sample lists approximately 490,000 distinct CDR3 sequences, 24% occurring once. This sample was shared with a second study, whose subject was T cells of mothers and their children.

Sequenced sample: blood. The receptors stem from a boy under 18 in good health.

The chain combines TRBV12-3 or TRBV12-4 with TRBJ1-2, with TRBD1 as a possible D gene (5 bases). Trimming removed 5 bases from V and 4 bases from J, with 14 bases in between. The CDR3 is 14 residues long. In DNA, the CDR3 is TGTGCCAGCAGTCAAGGAGGGGAGGTCTATGGCTACACCTTC. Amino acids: CASSQGGEVYGYTF.

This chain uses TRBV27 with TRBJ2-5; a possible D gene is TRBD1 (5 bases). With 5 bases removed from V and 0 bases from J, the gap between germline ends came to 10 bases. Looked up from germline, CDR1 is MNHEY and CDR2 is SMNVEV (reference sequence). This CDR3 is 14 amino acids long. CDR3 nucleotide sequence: TGTGCCAGCAGTCACCAGGGAAACCAAGAGACCCAGTACTTC. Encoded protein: CASSHQGNQETQYF.

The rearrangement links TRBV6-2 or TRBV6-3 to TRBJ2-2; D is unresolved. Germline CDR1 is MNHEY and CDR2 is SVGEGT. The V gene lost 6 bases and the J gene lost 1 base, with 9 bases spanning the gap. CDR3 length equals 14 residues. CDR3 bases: TGTGCCAGCAGACTCGGGTGGAACACCGGGGAGCTGTTTTTT. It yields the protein CASRLGWNTGELFF.

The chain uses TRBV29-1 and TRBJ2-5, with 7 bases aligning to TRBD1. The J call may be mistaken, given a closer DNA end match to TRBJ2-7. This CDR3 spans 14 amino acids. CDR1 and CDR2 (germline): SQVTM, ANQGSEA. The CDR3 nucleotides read TGCAGCGTTGACCAGAGGGGGCAGCGCGACGAGCAGTACTTC. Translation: CSVDQRGQRDEQYF.

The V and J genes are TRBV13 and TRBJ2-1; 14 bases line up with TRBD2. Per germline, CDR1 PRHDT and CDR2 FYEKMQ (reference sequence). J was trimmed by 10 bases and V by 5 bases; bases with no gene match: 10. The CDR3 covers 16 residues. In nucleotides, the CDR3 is TGTGCCAGCAGCCCCCAGGGGACTAGCGGGGGCAGAGAGCAGTTCTTC. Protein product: CASSPQGTSGGREQFF.

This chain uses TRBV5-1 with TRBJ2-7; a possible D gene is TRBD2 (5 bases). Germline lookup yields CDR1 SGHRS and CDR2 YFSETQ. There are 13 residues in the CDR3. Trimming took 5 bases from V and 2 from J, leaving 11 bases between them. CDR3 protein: CASRDSDTYEQYF. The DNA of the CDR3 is TGCGCCAGCAGAGATAGCGATACCTACGAGCAGTACTTC.

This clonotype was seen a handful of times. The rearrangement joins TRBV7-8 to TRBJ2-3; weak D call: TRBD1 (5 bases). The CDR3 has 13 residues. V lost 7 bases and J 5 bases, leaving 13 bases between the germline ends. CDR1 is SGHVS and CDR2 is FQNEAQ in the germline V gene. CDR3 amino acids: CASTPDMEDTQYF. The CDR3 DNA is TGTGCCAGCACCCCGGACATGGAAGATACGCAGTATTTT.

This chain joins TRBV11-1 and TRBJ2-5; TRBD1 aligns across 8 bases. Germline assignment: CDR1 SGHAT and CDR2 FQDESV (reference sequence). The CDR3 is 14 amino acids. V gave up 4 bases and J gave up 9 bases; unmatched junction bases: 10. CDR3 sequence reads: CASSSGQGLSPQYF. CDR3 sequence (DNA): TGTGCCAGCAGCTCCGGACAGGGATTATCGCCCCAGTACTTC.

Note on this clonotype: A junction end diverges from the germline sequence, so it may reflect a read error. The CDR3 sequence: CAGSLIAGSDNEQFF. In DNA, the CDR3 is TGCGCCGGCAGCTTGATTGCGGGGTCGGACAATGAGCAGTTCTTC. The chain recombines TRBV5-1 with TRBJ2-1; perhaps TRBD2 as D (6 bases). Germline-derived CDR1 and CDR2 are SGHRS and YFSETQ. The CDR3 consists of 15 residues.